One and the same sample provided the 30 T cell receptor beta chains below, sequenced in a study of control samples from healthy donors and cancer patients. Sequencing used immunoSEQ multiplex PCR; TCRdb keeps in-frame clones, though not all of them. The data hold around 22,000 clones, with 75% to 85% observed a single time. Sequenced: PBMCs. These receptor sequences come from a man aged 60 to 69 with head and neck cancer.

The CDR3 nucleotides read TGTGCCAGCAGCTTAGATCCCGGGTTAGTTGCAACTAATGAAAAACTGTTTTTT. Its protein product is CASSLDPGLVATNEKLFF. The V call is TRBV7-9, the J call TRBJ1-4; D is uncertain. The germline CDR1 and CDR2 sequences are SEHNR and FQNEAQ (reference sequence). The CDR3 contains 18 residues. V was clipped by 1 base and J by 0 bases, with 15 bases between them.

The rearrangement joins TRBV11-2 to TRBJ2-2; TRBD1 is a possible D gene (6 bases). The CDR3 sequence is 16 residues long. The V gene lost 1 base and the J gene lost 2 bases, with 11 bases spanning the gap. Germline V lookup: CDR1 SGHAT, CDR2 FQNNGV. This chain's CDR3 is CASSLGQGSNTGELFF. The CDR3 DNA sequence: TGTGCCAGCAGCTTAGGTCAGGGGTCAAACACCGGGGAGCTGTTTTTT.

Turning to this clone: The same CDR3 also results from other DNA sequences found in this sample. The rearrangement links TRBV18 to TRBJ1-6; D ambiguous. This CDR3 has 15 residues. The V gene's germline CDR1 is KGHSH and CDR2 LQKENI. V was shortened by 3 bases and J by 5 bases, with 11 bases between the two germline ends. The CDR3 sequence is CASSPLAGDNSPLHF. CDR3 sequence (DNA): TGTGCCAGCTCACCCTTGGCAGGCGATAATTCACCCCTCCACTTT.

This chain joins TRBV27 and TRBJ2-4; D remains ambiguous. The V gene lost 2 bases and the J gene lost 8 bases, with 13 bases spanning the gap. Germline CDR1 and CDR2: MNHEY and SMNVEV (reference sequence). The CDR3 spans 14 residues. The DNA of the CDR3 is TGTGCCAGCAGTTTAACGGAGAGAGGAGACATTCAGTACTTC. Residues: CASSLTERGDIQYF.

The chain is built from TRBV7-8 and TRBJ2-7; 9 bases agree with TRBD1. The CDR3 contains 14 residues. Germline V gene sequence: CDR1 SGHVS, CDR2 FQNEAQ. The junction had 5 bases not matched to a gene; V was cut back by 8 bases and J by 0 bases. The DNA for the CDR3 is TGTGCCAGCGAAGGGACAGGGCGCTCCTACGAGCAGTACTTC. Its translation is CASEGTGRSYEQYF.

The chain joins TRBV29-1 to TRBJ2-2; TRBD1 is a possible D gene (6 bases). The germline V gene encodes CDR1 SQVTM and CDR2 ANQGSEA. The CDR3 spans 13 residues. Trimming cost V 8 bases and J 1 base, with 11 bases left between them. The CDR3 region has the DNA TGCAGCACGGGACATCTGAACACCGGGGAGCTGTTTTTT. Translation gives CSTGHLNTGELFF.

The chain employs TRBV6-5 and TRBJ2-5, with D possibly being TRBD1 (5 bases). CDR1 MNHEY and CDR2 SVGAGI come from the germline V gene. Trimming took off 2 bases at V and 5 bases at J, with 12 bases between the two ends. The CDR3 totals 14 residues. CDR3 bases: TGTGCCAGCAGTTACGGGGCAGCTGAGGAGACCCAGTACTTC. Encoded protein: CASSYGAAEETQYF.

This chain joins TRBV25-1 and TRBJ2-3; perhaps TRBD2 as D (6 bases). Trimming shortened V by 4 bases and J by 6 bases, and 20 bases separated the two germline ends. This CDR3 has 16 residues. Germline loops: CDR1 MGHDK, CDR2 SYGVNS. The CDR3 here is CASSGPAAGRRDTQYF. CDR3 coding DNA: TGTGCCAGCAGTGGCCCCGCGGCGGGGAGGAGGGATACGCAGTATTTT.

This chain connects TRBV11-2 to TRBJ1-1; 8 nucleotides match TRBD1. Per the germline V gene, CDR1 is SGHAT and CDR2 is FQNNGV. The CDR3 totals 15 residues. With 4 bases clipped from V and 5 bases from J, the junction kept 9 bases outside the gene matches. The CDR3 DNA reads TGTGCCAGCAGCTCGATGACAGGGGAAATGACTGAAGCTTTCTTT. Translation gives CASSSMTGEMTEAFF.

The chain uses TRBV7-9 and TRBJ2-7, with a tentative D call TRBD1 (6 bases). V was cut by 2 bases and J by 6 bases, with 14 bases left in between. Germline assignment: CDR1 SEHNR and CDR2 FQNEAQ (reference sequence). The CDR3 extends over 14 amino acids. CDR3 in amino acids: CASSLKQGISEQYF. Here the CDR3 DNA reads TGTGCCAGCAGCTTAAAACAGGGAATCTCCGAGCAGTACTTC.

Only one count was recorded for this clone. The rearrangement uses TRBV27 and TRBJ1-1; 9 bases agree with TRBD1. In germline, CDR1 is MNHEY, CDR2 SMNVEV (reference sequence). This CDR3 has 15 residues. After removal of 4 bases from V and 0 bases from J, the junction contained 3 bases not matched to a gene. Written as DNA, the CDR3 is TGTGCCAGCAGTTCCGGACAGGGGATGAACACTGAAGCTTTCTTT. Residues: CASSSGQGMNTEAFF.

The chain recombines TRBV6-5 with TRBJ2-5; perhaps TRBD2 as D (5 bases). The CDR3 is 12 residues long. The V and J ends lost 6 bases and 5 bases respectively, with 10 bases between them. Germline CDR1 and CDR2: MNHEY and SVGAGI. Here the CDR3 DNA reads TGTGCCAGCAGCCACCGGAGGGAGACCCAGTACTTC. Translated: CASSHRRETQYF.

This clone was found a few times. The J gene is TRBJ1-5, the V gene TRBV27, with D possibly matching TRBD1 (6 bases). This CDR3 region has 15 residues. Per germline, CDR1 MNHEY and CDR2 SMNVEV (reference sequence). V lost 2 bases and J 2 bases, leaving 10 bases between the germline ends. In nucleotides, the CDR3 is TGTGCCAGCAGTTTACGGGGGGCGGGCAATCAGCCCCAGCATTTT. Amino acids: CASSLRGAGNQPQHF.

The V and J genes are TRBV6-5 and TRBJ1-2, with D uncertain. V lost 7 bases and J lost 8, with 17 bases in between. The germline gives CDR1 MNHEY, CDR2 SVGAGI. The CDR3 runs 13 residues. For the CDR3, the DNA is TGTGCCAGCACCGAGGAAAGGGTTTTCGGCTACACCTTC. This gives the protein CASTEERVFGYTF.

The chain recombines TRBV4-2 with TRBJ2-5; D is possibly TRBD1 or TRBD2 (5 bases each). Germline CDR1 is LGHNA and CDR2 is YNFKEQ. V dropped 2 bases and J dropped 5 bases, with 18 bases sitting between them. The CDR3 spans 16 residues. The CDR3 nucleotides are TGTGCCAGCAGCCAATCACTAGAGGGGACGGGGGAGACCCAGTACTTC. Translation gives CASSQSLEGTGETQYF.

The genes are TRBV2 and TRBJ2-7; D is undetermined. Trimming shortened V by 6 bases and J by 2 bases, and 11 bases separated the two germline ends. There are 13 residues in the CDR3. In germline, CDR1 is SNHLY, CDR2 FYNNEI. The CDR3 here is CASSLTRTYEQYF. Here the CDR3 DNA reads TGTGCCAGCAGCCTGACAAGAACCTACGAGCAGTACTTC.

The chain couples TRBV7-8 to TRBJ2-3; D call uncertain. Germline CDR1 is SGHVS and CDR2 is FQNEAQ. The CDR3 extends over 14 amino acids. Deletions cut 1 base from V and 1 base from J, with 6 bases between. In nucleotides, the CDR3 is TGTGCCAGCAGCTTAGAGACTCGCACAGATACGCAGTATTTT. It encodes CASSLETRTDTQYF.

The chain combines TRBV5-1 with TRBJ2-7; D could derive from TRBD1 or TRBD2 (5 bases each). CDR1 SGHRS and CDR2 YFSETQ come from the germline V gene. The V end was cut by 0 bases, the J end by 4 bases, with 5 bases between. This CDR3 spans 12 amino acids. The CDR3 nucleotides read TGCGCCAGCAGCTTGGGGGGGTACGAGCAGTACTTC. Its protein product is CASSLGGYEQYF.

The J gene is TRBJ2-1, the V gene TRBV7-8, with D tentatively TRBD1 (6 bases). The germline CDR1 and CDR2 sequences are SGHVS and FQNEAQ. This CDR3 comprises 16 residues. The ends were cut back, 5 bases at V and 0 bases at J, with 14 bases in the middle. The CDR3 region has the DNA TGTGCCAGCAGCACATCTGGACAGAACTCCTACAATGAGCAGTTCTTC. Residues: CASSTSGQNSYNEQFF.

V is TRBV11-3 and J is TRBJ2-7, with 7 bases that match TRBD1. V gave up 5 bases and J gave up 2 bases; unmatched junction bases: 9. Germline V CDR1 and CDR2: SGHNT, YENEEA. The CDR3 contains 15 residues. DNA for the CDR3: TGTGCCAGCAGCCTGAGCATGCAGGGGGCCTACGAGCAGTACTTC. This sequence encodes CASSLSMQGAYEQYF.

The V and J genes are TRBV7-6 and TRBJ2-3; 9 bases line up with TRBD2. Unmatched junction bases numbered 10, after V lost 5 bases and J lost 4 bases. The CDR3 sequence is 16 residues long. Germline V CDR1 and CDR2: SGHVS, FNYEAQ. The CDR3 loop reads CASSPEGGGASDTQYF. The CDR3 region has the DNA TGTGCCAGCAGCCCGGAGGGCGGGGGGGCCTCAGATACGCAGTATTTT.

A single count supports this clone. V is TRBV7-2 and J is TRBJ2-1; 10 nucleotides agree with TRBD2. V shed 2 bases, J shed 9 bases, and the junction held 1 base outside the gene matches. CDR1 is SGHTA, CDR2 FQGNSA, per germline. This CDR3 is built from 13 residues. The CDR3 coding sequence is TGTGCCAGCAGCTTAAGCGGGGGGGGTGAGCAGTTCTTC. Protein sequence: CASSLSGGGEQFF.

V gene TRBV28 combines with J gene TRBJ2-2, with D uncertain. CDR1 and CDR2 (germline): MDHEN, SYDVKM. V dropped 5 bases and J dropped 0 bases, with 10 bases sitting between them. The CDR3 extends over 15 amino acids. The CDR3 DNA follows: TGTGCCAGCAGTCGAGCAGCAACGAACACCGGGGAGCTGTTTTTT. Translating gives CASSRAATNTGELFF.

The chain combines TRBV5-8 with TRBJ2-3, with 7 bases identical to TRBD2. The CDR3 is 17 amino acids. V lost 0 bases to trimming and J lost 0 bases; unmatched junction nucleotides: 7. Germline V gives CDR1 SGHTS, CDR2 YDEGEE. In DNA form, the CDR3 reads TGTGCCAGCAGCTTGGCCCGAGCGGGGCCTAGCACAGATACGCAGTATTTT. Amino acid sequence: CASSLARAGPSTDTQYF.

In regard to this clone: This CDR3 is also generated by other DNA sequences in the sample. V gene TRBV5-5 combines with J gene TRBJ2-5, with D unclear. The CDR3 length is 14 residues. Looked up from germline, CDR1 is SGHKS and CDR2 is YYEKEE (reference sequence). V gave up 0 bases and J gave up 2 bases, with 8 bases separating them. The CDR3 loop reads CASSLGRQQETQYF. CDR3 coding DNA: TGTGCCAGCAGCTTGGGTAGGCAGCAAGAGACCCAGTACTTC.

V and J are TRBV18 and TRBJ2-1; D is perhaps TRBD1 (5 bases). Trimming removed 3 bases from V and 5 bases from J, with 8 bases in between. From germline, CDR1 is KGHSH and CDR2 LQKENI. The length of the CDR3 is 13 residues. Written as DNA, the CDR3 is TGTGCCAGCTCACCGGGGCAAAACAATGAGCAGTTCTTC. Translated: CASSPGQNNEQFF.

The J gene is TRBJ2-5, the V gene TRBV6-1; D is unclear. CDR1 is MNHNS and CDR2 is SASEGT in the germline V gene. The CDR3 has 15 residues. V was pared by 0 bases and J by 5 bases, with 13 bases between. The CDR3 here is CASSEAPGPWETQYF. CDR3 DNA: TGTGCCAGCAGTGAAGCACCGGGCCCCTGGGAGACCCAGTACTTC.

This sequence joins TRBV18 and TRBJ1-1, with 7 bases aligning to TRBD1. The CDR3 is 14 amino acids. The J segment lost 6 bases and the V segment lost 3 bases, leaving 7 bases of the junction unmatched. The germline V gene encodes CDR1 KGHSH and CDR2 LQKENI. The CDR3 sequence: CASSPLTGYAEAFF. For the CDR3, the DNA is TGTGCCAGCTCACCTCTGACAGGGTACGCTGAAGCTTTCTTT.

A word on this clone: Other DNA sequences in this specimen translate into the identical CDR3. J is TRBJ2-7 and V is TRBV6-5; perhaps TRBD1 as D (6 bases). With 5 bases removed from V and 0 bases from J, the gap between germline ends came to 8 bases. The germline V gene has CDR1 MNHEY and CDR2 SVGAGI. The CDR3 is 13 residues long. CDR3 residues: CASSQGPSYEQYF. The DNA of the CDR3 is TGTGCCAGCAGTCAGGGGCCCTCCTACGAGCAGTACTTC.

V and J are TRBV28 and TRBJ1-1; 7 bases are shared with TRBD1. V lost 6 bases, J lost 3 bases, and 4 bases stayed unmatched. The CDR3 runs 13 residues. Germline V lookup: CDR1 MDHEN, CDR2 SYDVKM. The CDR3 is CASRGQRDTEAFF. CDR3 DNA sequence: TGTGCCAGCAGGGGACAGCGGGACACTGAAGCTTTCTTT.